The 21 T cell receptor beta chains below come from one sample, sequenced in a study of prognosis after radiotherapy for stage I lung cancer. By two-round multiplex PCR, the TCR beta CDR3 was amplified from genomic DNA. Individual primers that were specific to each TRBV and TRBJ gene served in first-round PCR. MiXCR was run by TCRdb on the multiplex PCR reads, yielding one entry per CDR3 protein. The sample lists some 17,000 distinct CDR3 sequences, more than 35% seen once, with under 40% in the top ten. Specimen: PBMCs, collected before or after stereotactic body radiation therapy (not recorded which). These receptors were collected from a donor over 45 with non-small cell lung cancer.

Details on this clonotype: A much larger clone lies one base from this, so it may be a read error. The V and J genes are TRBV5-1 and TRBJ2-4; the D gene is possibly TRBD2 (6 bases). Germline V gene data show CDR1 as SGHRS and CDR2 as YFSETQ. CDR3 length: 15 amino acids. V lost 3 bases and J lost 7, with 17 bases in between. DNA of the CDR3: TGCGCCAGCAGCTCGGAGACTAGAGTTGGGAACATTCAGTACTTC. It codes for CASSSETRVGNIQYF.

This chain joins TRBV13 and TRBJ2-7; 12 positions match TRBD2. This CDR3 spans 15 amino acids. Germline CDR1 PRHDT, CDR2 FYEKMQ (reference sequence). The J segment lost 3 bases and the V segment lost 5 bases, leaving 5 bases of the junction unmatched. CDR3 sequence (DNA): TGTGCCAGCAGCCCTGGACTAGCGGGGTACTACGAGCAGTACTTC. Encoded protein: CASSPGLAGYYEQYF.

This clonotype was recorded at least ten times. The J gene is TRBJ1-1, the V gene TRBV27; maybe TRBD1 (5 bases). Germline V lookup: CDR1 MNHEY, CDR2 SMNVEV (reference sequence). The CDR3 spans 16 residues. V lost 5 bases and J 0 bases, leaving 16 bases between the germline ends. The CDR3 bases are TGTGCCAGCAGTACGGGTTGGGGCGGAATGAACACTGAAGCTTTCTTT. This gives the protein CASSTGWGGMNTEAFF.

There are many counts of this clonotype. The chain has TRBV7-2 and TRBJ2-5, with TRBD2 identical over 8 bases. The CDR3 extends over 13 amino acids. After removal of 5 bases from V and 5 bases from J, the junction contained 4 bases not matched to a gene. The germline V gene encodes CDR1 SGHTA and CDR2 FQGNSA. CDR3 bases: TGTGCCAGCAGCCCGACTAGCGCTGAGACCCAGTACTTC. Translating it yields CASSPTSAETQYF.

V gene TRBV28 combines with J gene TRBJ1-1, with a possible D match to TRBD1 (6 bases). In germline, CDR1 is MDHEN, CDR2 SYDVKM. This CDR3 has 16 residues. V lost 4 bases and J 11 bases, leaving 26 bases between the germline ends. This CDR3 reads CASSSISRDRNNDAFF. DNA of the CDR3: TGTGCCAGCAGTTCTATATCCCGCGACAGGAACAATGATGCTTTCTTT.

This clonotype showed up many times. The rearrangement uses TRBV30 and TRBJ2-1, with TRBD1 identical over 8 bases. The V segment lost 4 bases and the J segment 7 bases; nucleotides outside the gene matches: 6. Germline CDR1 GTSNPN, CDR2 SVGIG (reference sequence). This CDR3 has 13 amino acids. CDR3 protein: CAWNPGQGNEQFF. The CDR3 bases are TGTGCCTGGAACCCCGGACAGGGAAATGAGCAGTTCTTC.

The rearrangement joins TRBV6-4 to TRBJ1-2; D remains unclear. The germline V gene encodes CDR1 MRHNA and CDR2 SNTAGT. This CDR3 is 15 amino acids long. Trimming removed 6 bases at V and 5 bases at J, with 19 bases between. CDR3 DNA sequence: TGTGCCAGCAGATCCGTAGCCGGGGATTATTATGGCTACACCTTC. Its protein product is CASRSVAGDYYGYTF.

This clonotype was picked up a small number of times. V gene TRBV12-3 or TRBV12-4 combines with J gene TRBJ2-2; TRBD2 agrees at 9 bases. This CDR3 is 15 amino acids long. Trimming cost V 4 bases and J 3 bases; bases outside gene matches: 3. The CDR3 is CASSSAGGHTGELFF. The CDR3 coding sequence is TGTGCCAGCAGTTCCGCGGGAGGGCACACCGGGGAGCTGTTTTTT.

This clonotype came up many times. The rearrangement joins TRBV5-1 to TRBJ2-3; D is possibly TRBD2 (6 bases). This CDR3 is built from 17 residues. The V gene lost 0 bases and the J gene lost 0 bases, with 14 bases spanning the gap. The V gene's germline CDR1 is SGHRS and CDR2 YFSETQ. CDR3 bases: TGCGCCAGCAGCTTGGGCCGGGACTTCACTAGCACAGATACGCAGTATTTT. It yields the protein CASSLGRDFTSTDTQYF.

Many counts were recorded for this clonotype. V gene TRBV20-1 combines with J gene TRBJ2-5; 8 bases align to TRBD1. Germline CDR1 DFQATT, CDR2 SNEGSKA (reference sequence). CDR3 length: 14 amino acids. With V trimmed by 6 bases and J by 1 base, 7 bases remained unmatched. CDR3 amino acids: CSASGQGSQETQYF. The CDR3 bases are TGCAGTGCATCCGGACAGGGTTCCCAAGAGACCCAGTACTTC.

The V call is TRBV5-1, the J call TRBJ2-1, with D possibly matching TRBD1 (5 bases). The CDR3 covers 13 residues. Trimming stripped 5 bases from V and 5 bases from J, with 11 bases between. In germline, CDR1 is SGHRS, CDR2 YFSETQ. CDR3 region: CASSIQVNNEQFF. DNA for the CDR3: TGCGCCAGCAGTATACAGGTAAACAATGAGCAGTTCTTC.

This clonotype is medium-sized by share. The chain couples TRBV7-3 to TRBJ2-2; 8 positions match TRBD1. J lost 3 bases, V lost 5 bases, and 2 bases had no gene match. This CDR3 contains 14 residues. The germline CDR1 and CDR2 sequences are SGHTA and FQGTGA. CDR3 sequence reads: CASSQDRDTGELFF. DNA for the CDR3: TGTGCCAGCAGCCAGGACAGGGACACCGGGGAGCTGTTTTTT.

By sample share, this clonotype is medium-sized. This CDR3 is CASSLDGDREYNEQFF. CDR3 in DNA: TGTGCCAGCAGCTTAGATGGGGACAGGGAATACAATGAGCAGTTCTTC. V usage is TRBV11-2 and J usage is TRBJ2-1, with 9 bases matching TRBD1. J lost 4 bases, V lost 0 bases, and 4 bases had no gene match. The CDR3 runs to 16 residues. Looked up from germline, CDR1 is SGHAT and CDR2 is FQNNGV.

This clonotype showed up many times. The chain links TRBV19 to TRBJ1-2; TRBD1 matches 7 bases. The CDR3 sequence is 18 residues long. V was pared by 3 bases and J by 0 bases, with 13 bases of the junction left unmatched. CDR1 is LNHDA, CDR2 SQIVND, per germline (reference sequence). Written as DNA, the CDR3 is TGTGCCAGTAGTATCGATTTTCAGTACGGGACAGCTAACTATGGCTACACCTTC. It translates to CASSIDFQYGTANYGYTF.

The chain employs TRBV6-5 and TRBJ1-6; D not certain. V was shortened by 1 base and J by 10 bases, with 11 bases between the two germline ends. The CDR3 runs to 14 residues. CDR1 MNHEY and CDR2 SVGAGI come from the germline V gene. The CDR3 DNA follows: TGTGCCAGCAGTTACTGGGGTGGCGGCTCACCCCTCCACTTT. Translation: CASSYWGGGSPLHF.

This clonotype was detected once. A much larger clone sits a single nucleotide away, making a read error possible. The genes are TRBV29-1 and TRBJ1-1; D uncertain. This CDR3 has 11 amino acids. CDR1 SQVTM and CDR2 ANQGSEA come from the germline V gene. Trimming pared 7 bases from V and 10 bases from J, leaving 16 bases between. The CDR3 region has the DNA TGCAGCGCAAGGGAGCTGGTGGGAGCTTTCTTT. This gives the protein CSARELVGAFF.

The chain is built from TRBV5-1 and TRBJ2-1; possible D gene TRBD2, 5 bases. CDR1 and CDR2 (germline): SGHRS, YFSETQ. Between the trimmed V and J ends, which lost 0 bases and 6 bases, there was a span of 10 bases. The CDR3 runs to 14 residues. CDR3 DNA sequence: TGCGCCAGCAGCTTGGGGTCGGGGAGCAATGAGCAGTTCTTC. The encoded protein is CASSLGSGSNEQFF.

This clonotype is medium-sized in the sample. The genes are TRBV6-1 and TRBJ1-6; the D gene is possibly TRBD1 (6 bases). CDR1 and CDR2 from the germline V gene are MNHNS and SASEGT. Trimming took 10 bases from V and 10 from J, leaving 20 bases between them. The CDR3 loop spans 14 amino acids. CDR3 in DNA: TGTGCCACCCAAAGGGAGGGGGGGGGATCACCCCTCCACTTT. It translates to CATQREGGGSPLHF.

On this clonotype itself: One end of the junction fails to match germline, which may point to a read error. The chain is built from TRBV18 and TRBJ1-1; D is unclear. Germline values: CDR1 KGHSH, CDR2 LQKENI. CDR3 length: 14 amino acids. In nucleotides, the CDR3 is TGTGCCAGCTCCCCCCGGCTAATGAACACTGAAGCTCTCTTT. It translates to CASSPRLMNTEALF. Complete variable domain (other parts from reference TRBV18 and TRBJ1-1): NAGVMQNPRHLVRRRGQEARLRCSPMKGHSHVYWYRQLPEEGLKFMVYLQKENIIDESGMPKERFSAEFPKEGPSILRIQQVVRGDSAAYFCASSPRLMNTEALFGQGTRLTVV.

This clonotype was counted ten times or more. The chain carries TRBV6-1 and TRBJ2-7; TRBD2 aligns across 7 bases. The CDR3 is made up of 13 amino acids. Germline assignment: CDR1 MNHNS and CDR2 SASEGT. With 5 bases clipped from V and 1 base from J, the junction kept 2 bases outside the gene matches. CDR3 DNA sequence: TGTGCCAGCAGTCCCGGGGGGTCCTACGAGCAGTACTTC. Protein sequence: CASSPGGSYEQYF.

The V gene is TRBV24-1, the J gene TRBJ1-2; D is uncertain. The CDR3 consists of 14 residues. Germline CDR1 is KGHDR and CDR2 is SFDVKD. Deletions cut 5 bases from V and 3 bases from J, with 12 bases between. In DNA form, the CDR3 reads TGTGCCACCAGTGCTGGGAGAACAGACTATGGCTACACCTTC. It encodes CATSAGRTDYGYTF.